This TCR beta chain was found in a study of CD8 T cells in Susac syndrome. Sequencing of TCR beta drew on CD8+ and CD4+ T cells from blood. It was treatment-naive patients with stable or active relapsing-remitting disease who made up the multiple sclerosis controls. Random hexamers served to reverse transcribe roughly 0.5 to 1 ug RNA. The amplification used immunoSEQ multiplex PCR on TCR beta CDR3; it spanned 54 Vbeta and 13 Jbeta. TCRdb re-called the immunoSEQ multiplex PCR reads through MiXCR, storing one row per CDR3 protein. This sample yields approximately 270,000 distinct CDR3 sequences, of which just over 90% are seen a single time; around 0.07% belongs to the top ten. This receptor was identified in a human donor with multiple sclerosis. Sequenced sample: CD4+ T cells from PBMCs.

CDR3 coding DNA: TGTGCCAGCAGTTACTCTTGGGGACGGCGTGGCACTGAAGCTTTCTTT. Translating it yields CASSYSWGRRGTEAFF. The V gene is TRBV6-5, the J gene TRBJ1-1; tentatively, D is TRBD1 (5 bases). This CDR3 has 16 residues. V gave up 0 bases and J gave up 4 bases, with 15 bases separating them. Germline V gives CDR1 MNHEY, CDR2 SVGAGI.